This T cell receptor (beta chain) was identified in a study of cytomegalovirus exposure and HLA in healthy donors. The overall study: Of the donors genotyped, approximately 400 in all, 65% to 90% fell in the Caucasian-associated ancestry cluster.

CDR3 size: 14 residues. Germline loops: CDR1 SGHNT, CDR2 YYREEE (reference sequence). The V gene lost 0 bases and the J gene lost 2 bases, with 8 bases spanning the gap. PCR used 60 Vbeta primers and 13 Jbeta primers. The method was immunoSEQ multiplex PCR; TCRdb's version includes in-frame clones alone and lacks a portion of them. This sample carries 80,000 or so clones, around 70% of them seen once, and the ten largest clones take around 10%. V is TRBV5-4 and J is TRBJ2-5; weak D call: TRBD1 (6 bases). The source is a woman in her 40s in good health and CMV-seropositive. The specimen sequenced was PBMCs. This CDR3 reads CASSLGTAQETQYF. CDR3 bases: TGTGCCAGCAGCTTGGGGACAGCGCAAGAGACCCAGTACTTC.